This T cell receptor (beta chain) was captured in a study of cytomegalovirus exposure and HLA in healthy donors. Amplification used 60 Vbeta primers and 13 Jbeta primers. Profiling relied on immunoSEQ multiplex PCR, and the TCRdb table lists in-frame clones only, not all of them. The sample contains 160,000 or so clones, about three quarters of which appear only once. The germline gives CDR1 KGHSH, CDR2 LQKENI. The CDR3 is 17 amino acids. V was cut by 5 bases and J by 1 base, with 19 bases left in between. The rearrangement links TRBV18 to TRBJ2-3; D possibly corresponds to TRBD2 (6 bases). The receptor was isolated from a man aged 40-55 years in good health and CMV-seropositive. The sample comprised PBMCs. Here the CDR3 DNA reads TGTGCCAGCTCAGAGTTTGAGGGAGGAGCCGGCACAGATACGCAGTATTTT. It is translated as CASSEFEGGAGTDTQYF.